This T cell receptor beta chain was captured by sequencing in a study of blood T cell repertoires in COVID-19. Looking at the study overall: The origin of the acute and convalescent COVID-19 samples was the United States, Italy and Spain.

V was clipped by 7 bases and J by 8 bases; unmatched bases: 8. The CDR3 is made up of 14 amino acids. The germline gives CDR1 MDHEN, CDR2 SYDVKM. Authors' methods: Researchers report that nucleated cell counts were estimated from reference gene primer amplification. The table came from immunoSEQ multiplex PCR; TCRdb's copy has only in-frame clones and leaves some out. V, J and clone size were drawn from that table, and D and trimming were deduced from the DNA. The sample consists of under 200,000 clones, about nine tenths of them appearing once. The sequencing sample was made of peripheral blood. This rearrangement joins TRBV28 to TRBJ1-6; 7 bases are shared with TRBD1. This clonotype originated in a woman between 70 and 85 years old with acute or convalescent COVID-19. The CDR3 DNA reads TGTGCCAGCATGCGGACAGGAAATTATTCACCCCTCCACTTT. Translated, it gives CASMRTGNYSPLHF.